This T cell receptor beta chain was found in a study of CD8+CD57+ T cells in acquired aplastic anemia. Notes on the study in general: It was found that almost 30 CD8+ CDR3 sequences were shared between patients and controls.

TCR beta VDJ combinations and CDR3 sequences were profiled from genomic DNA. Using its own MiXCR run on the reads, TCRdb lists one record per CDR3 protein. The sample has hundreds of thousands of distinct CDR3 sequences, about half seen once. This clonotype was counted a single time. Its antigen is unidentified. Patients chosen for sequencing had shown CD8+CD57+ cell expansion by flow cytometry. Sampling of blood occurred while the patients had still received no therapy. The receptor's source is a human donor with aplastic anemia. Sequencing was carried out using sorted CD4+, CD8+, or CD8+CD57+ T cells (not recorded which) from PBMCs.

CDR3 in amino acids: CASSPAGGTYNEQFF. In DNA, the CDR3 is TGTGCCAGCAGCCCAGCGGGGGGGACCTACAATGAGCAGTTCTTC. The J gene is TRBJ2-1, the V gene TRBV7-9, with TRBD2 matching over 10 bases. The V gene end was trimmed by 5 bases and the J gene end by 2 bases; junction bases not matched to a gene: 3. CDR1 is SEHNR, CDR2 FQNEAQ, per germline (reference sequence). This CDR3 comprises 15 residues.